This TCR beta chain was captured in a study of control samples from healthy donors and cancer patients. Profiled with immunoSEQ multiplex PCR; TCRdb holds only in-frame clones, not every one. Altogether tens of thousands of clones are present, around 92% being singletons, with the ten largest covering around 16%. The CDR3 is 17 residues long. Per germline, CDR1 SGHRS and CDR2 YFSETQ. Trimming at V came to 3 bases and at J to 1 base, leaving 12 bases not matched to a gene. Sequencing was done on a sample of blood. The V gene is TRBV5-1, the J gene TRBJ1-1; 7 nucleotides line up with TRBD1. The source is a man aged 25 to 45 in good health. CDR3 bases: TGCGCCAGCAGCTCCGGTCTTGGCAGGGGGGAGAACACTGAAGCTTTCTTT. This sequence encodes CASSSGLGRGENTEAFF.